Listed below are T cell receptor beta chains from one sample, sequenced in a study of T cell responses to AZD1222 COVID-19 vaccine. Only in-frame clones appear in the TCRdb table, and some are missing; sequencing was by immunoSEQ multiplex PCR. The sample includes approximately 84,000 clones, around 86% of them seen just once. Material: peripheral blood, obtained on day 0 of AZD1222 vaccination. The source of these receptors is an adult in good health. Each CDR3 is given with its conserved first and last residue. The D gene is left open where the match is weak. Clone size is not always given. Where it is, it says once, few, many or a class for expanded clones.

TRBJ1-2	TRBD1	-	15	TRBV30	CAWSVRTGDWYGYTF	TGTGCCTGGAGTGTACGGACAGGGGATTGGTATGGCTACACCTTC
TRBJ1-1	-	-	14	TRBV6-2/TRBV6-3	CASSYDGTNTEAFF	TGTGCCAGCAGTTACGATGGCACGAACACTGAAGCTTTCTTT
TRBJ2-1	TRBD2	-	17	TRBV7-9	CASSSGLAGGGYNEQFF	TGTGCCAGCAGCTCCGGACTAGCGGGAGGAGGGTACAATGAGCAGTTCTTC
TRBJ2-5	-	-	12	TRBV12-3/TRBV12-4	CASSFARETQYF	TGTGCCAGCAGTTTCGCTCGGGAGACCCAGTACTTC
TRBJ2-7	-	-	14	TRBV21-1	CASSKGTGDYEQYF	TGTGCCAGCAGCAAAGGGACAGGGGACTACGAGCAGTACTTC
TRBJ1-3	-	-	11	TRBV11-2	CASSRINTIYF	TGTGCCAGCAGCCGGATAAACACCATATATTTT
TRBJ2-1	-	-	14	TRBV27	CASSFSAGGDEQFF	TGTGCCAGCAGTTTCTCGGCGGGCGGGGATGAGCAGTTCTTC
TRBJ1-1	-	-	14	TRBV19	CASSTPRGRTEAFF	TGTGCCAGTAGTACCCCCCGGGGAAGGACTGAAGCTTTCTTT
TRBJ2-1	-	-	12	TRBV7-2	CASSFNSGEQFF	TGTGCCAGCAGCTTTAATAGCGGTGAACAGTTCTTC
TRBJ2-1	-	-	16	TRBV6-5	CASSYWAKSSYNEQFF	TGTGCCAGCAGTTACTGGGCCAAGAGCTCCTACAATGAGCAGTTCTTC
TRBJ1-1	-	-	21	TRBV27	CASSVNLLSNVKLSKDTEAFF	TGTGCCAGCAGTGTGAATTTACTATCAAACGTAAAGCTATCGAAGGACACTGAAGCTTTCTTT
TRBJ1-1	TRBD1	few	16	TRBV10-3	CAIRVPGQGAGTEAFF	TGTGCCATCAGGGTCCCGGGACAGGGGGCGGGCACTGAAGCTTTCTTT
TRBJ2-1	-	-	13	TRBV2	CASSDQGYNEQFF	TGTGCCAGCAGTGATCAAGGGTACAATGAGCAGTTCTTC
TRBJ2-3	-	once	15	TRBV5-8	CASSSRAPFPNTQYF	TGTGCCAGCAGCTCGAGAGCACCGTTCCCCAATACGCAGTATTTT
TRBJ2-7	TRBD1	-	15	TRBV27	CASSKTGTGSKEQYF	TGTGCCAGCAGTAAGACCGGGACAGGGAGCAAGGAGCAGTACTTC
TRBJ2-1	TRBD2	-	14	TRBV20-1	CSASRSGGVDEQFF	TGCAGTGCTAGTCGGAGCGGGGGGGTCGATGAGCAGTTCTTC
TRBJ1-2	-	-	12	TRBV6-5	CASRETVGGYTF	TGTGCCAGCAGGGAGACAGTTGGCGGCTACACCTTC
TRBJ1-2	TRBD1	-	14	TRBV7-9	CASTTPGQGNGYTF	TGTGCCAGCACCACGCCCGGACAGGGAAATGGCTACACCTTC
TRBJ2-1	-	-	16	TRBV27	CASRKWEMNSYNEQFF	TGTGCCAGCAGAAAGTGGGAGATGAACTCCTACAATGAGCAGTTCTTC
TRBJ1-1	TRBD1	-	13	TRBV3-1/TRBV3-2	CASSPRGPTEAFF	TGTGCCAGCAGCCCCAGGGGGCCCACTGAAGCTTTCTTT
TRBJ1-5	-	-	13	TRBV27	CASSLRNNQPQHF	TGTGCCAGCAGTTTACGGAACAATCAGCCCCAGCATTTT
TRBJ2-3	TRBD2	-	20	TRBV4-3	CASSQEWGTPGLALTDTQYF	TGCGCCAGCAGCCAAGAATGGGGGACCCCGGGACTAGCCCTCACAGATACGCAGTATTTT
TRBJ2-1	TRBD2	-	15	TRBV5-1	CASSPSGRGAVKQFF	TGCGCCAGCAGCCCCAGCGGGAGGGGTGCGGTAAAGCAGTTCTTC
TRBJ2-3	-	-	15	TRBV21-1	CASSKGDRYTDTQYF	TGTGCCAGCAGCAAAGGAGACCGATACACAGATACGCAGTATTTT
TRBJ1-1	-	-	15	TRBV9	CASSLRQEMNTEAFF	TGTGCCAGCAGCTTAAGACAGGAAATGAACACTGAAGCTTTCTTT
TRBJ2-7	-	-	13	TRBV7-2	CASSLAIQGPQYF	TGTGCCAGCAGCTTAGCGATTCAGGGCCCGCAGTACTTC
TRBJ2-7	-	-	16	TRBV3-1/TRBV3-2	CASSQGLTGVGYEQYF	TGTGCCAGCAGCCAAGGGTTAACCGGGGTGGGGTACGAGCAGTACTTC
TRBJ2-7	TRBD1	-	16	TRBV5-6	CASSLADSRGFYEQYF	TGTGCCAGCAGCTTGGCGGACTCCAGGGGGTTCTACGAGCAGTACTTC
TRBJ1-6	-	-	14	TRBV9	CASSARQEFSPLHF	TGTGCCAGCAGCGCCCGACAGGAATTTTCACCCCTCCACTTT
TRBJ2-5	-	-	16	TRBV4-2	CASSQVGARVGETQYF	TGTGCCAGCAGCCAAGTCGGGGCTCGGGTGGGAGAGACCCAGTACTTC
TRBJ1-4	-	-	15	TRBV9	CASSVRDGLGEKLFF	TGTGCCAGCAGCGTGAGGGACGGCCTCGGGGAAAAACTGTTTTTT
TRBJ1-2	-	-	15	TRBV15	CATSRESGVGYGYTF	TGTGCCACCAGCAGAGAGTCAGGGGTCGGCTATGGCTACACCTTC
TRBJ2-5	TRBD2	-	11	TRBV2	CATSGGETQYF	TGTGCCACCTCCGGGGGGGAGACCCAGTACTTC
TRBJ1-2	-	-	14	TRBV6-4	CASHYSGFCYGYTF	TGTGCCAGCCACTACTCAGGGTTTTGCTATGGCTACACCTTC
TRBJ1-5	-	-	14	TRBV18	CASSFSGSNQPQHF	TGTGCCAGCTCATTTTCAGGGAGCAATCAGCCCCAGCATTTT
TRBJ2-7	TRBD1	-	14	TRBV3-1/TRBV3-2	CASSPDRGLYEQYF	TGTGCCAGCAGTCCGGACAGGGGGCTCTACGAGCAGTACTTC
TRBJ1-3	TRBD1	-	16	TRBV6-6	CASSRKTRQGPGAIYF	TGTGCCAGCAGTCGAAAGACTCGACAGGGCCCCGGGGCCATATATTTT
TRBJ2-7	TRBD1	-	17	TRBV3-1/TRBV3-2	CASSQGMWDSSIYEQYF	TGTGCCAGCAGCCAAGGTATGTGGGACAGTTCTATCTACGAGCAGTACTTC
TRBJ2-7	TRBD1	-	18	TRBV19	CASSPGTGGSMSSYEQYF	TGTGCCAGTAGTCCCGGGACAGGGGGCTCAATGTCCTCCTACGAGCAGTACTTC
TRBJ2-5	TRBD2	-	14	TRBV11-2	CASSREAGGETQYF	TGTGCCAGCAGCCGAGAGGCGGGAGGAGAGACCCAGTACTTC
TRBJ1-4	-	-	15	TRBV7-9	CASSLGDRGGRKLFF	TGTGCCAGCAGCTTGGGGGACCGAGGGGGAAGAAAACTGTTTTTT
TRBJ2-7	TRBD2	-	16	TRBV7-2	CASSLAASGFTYEQYF	TGTGCCAGCAGCTTAGCGGCTAGCGGGTTCACCTACGAGCAGTACTTC
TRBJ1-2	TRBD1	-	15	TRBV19	CASRDTGGPNYGYTF	TGTGCCAGTAGGGACACAGGGGGCCCTAACTATGGCTACACCTTC
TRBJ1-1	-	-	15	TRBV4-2	CASSQEGQGLTEAFF	TGTGCCAGCAGCCAGGAGGGTCAGGGGTTGACTGAAGCTTTCTTT
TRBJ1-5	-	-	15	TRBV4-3	CASSQEPYSNQPQHF	TGCGCCAGCAGCCAAGAACCGTATAGCAATCAGCCCCAGCATTTT